These 9 T cell receptor beta chains were sequenced from one sample in a study of T-cell memory formation after mild COVID-19 (dated by TCRdb to 2020 to 2022). Libraries were prepared through 5' RACE. Sequencing took place on an Illumina NovaSeq 6000. The raw public data were reprocessed by TCRdb itself: fastp quality trimming at Q25, MiXCR clonotype calling, in-frame beta chains only. Identical CDR3 proteins give one entry, which carries the most common genes and DNA. The sample table lists 250,000 to 400,000 distinct CDR3 sequences, roughly an eighth of them with a count of one. The top ten clonotypes cover 21% of the sample. The sequenced sample was PBMCs or a T cell subset sorted from them (not recorded which). The receptors here all came from a man younger than 35 who had mild COVID-19 (a few samples of this study predate the infection). The sample titles of this study are shuffled in the database, so cell type and time point are left out; the donor was told from shared clones.

The chain uses TRBV10-3 and TRBJ1-5; D is possibly TRBD1 (6 bases). The V end was cut by 4 bases, the J end by 8 bases, with 24 bases between. Germline assignment: CDR1 ENHRY and CDR2 SYGVKD. CDR3 length: 17 amino acids. This CDR3 is CAISAEKGGGFVEPQHF. DNA for the CDR3: TGTGCCATCAGTGCGGAAAAGGGGGGAGGATTCGTTGAGCCCCAGCATTTT.

V is TRBV6-1 and J is TRBJ2-7; 9 bases fit TRBD1. The CDR3 runs to 15 residues. Germline assignment: CDR1 MNHNS and CDR2 SASEGT. The J segment lost 1 base and the V segment lost 6 bases, leaving 7 bases of the junction unmatched. The CDR3 sequence is CASRATGGASYEQYF. CDR3 nucleotide sequence: TGTGCCAGCAGAGCCACAGGGGGCGCTTCCTACGAGCAGTACTTC.

V is TRBV6-2 or TRBV6-3 and J is TRBJ2-7, with D perhaps matching TRBD2 (5 bases). The CDR3 spans 15 residues. CDR1 and CDR2 (germline): MNHEY, SVGEGT. V lost 6 bases and J lost 6, with 21 bases in between. The CDR3 loop reads CASRSPPRGVGEQYV. For the CDR3, the DNA is TGTGCCAGCAGATCCCCCCCCCGGGGTGTAGGCGAGCAGTACGTC.

This clonotype showed up many times. This chain links TRBV7-2 with TRBJ2-5; 9 nucleotides agree with TRBD2. J lost 7 bases, V lost 3 bases, and 3 bases had no gene match. Looked up from germline, CDR1 is SGHTA and CDR2 is FQGNSA. This CDR3 has 13 amino acids. The CDR3 DNA reads TGTGCCAGCAGCTTCGAAGCGGGGGGGACCCAGTACTTC. This gives the protein CASSFEAGGTQYF.

This CDR3 is CASSRGSDLDGYTF. The CDR3 nucleotides are TGCGCCAGCAGCCGAGGGAGCGACTTGGATGGCTACACCTTC. V gene TRBV4-3 combines with J gene TRBJ1-2; D gene ambiguous. The CDR3 runs 14 residues. Deletions cut 4 bases from V and 6 bases from J, with 15 bases between. Germline V gene lookup returns CDR1 LGHNA and CDR2 YSLEER.

This clonotype occurred a few times. J is TRBJ2-7 and V is TRBV29-1; D possibly uses TRBD1 or TRBD2 (5 bases each). There are 16 residues in the CDR3. Germline V gene lookup returns CDR1 SQVTM and CDR2 ANQGSEA. V was clipped by 1 base and J by 6 bases, with 22 bases between them. The DNA for the CDR3 is TGCAGCGTTGAAGCCCGTCGCCCCCCGGGGCAAGGCGAGCAGTACTTC. Its protein product is CSVEARRPPGQGEQYF.

This clonotype was seen ten or more times. V and J are TRBV12-3 or TRBV12-4 and TRBJ2-5; D call uncertain. The CDR3 length is 14 residues. V dropped 2 bases and J dropped 4 bases, with 11 bases sitting between them. The CDR3 sequence is CASSLTVWGETQYF. CDR3 coding DNA: TGTGCCAGCAGTTTAACAGTTTGGGGAGAGACCCAGTACTTC.

The gene calls are TRBV20-1 and TRBJ2-7, with 9 bases fitting TRBD1. The germline V gene encodes CDR1 DFQATT and CDR2 SNEGSKA (reference sequence). Trimming removed 3 bases from V and 5 bases from J; junction bases left unmatched: 5. The CDR3 is 13 residues long. DNA of the CDR3: TGCAGTGCTAGGGGGACAGGGCTGGACGAGCAGTACTTC. Translating gives CSARGTGLDEQYF.

The table lists this clonotype with many counts. This chain connects TRBV6-5 to TRBJ2-7, with a tentative D call TRBD2 (6 bases). The CDR3 runs 13 residues. Germline V gene sequence: CDR1 MNHEY, CDR2 SVGAGI. The V end lost 2 bases, the J end lost 2 bases, and 7 bases lay between the germline ends. The CDR3 region is CASSYGEAYEQYF. The CDR3, as DNA: TGTGCCAGCAGTTACGGGGAGGCCTACGAGCAGTACTTC.